This T cell receptor beta chain was recovered during a study of T cell responses to AZD1222 COVID-19 vaccine (dated by TCRdb to the early 2020s). Regarding the study in general: AZD1222 recipients with second doses at about 4 weeks or about 12 weeks were pooled, because spike-specific TCR depth and breadth did not differ between schedules. TCR sequencing covered about 230 trial participants: 200 to 220 given two doses of AZD1222 and approximately 26 given two doses of MenACWY control vaccine. Trial participants were enrolled by age into 18-55, 56-69 and 70-plus year subgroups, with roughly 160, 29 and 62 TCR-sequenced participants respectively. What the study reported, not specific to this receptor: Participants were mostly white British and included more females than males, and it was suggested by the authors that clonal diversity may have been underestimated. The vaccine-associated CD4 TCRs covered the entire spike protein, and the dominant responses fell in regions 160-218 and 743-854. After two AZD1222 doses, spike-specific TCR breadth and depth were significantly higher than at day 0 and than in MenACWY recipients. Reportedly, almost half of the unique spike-specific TCRs recognized epitopes lying outside the regions that are mutated in the B.1.351 and B.1.1.7 variants. Conclusions about previously exposed vaccinees are limited, since just 6 or 7 AZD1222 recipients were seropositive for SARS-CoV-2 at baseline. No day 14 peak-response samples were available, so repertoires were characterized only after the peak T cell response. In the small 56-69-year group, the increase in depth fell short of significance, most likely because of low power.

With respect to this clone: The target of this receptor is not known. No qualities accompany the bases; no much larger clone lies one base away.

The time point label, as the study defines it: baseline before first vaccination. Vaccinee samples came from UK trials COV001 and COV002, including a single-blind randomized controlled phase 2/3 trial of AZD1222 (ChAdOx1 nCoV-19) in healthy adults. Trial participant PBMC samples were collected at day 0 and day 28 after the second dose for TCRbeta chain sequencing. The CDR3 regions of human TCRbeta chains were subjected to immunosequencing. Concerning the study's data processing: TCRs in the repertoires were matched against a reference library of SARS-CoV-2-specific TCRs that had been generated with the MIRA antigen-specificity platform. Breadth meant the fraction of unique TCRs that were SARS-CoV-2-associated, whereas depth meant the fraction of total T cells that were SARS-CoV-2-associated. Each spike-specific TCR was assigned to its reactive spike region and to a CD4 or CD8 class using the MIRA data. Log10-transformed breadth and depth values were compared by one-way ANOVA with Sidak's multiple comparisons tests. This is the immuneACCESS table as TCRdb keeps it, with only in-frame sequences that have V and J called. A part of the clones is gone; compared with another copy, unresolved V genes explain less than half, and the rest is unexplained. The V and J calls and the clone size are those of that table, but D and trimming were determined from the DNA. The sample table contains 150,000 to 200,000 clones; only one count was recorded for about 88% of them. The ten largest make up more than 5.5% of the sample.

From the cysteine through the phenylalanine, the CDR3 covers 13 amino acids. CDR3 DNA is the only sequence kept; it has 39 bases, read in frame from the first base. Deletion took 4 bases off V and 6 bases off J, with a span of 7 bases between the germline ends. The germline V gene specifies LGHNA as CDR1 and YNFKEQ as CDR2. The starting material was peripheral blood, obtained on day 0 of AZD1222 vaccination. The TCR sequence derives from an adult in good health. The chain is made from TRBV4-2 and TRBJ1-6; no D gene call is confident. At the DNA level, the sequence is TGTGCCAGCAGCCCCGCAGCTAATTCACCCCTCCACTTT. This gives the protein CASSPAANSPLHF.